This T cell receptor (beta chain) was captured in a study of cytomegalovirus exposure and HLA in healthy donors. This clone has a handful of counts. The PCR ran on 60 Vbeta and 13 Jbeta primers. The table came from immunoSEQ multiplex PCR; TCRdb's copy has only in-frame clones and leaves some out. The repertoire holds 150,000 to 200,000 clones, 80% seen once, with roughly 9.7% in the top ten. The sample consisted of PBMCs. The receptor was isolated from a man aged 18-30 years in good health and CMV-seropositive.

The CDR3 region has the DNA TGTGCCAGCAGCTTGTTCCTTAACACAGATACGCAGTATTTT. Translated, it gives CASSLFLNTDTQYF. The chain is built from TRBV5-8 and TRBJ2-3; D gene ambiguous. This CDR3 has 14 residues. Germline CDR1 and CDR2: SGHTS and YDEGEE. Trimming cost V 1 base and J 2 bases, with 8 bases left between them. The entire variable domain, with the rest obtained from reference TRBV5-8 and TRBJ2-3, is as follows: EAGVTQSPTHLIKTRGQQATLRCSPISGHTSVYWYQQALGLGLQFLLWYDEGEERNRGNFPPRFSGRQFPNYSSELNVNALELEDSALYLCASSLFLNTDTQYFGPGTRLTVL.